This T cell receptor (beta chain) was identified in a study of blood T cells in healthy people across ages. A second roughly 6 to 12 cycle PCR used barcoded and J-beta primers. Tags on each cDNA molecule came from a template-switch adaptor with 12 random nucleotides. TCRdb re-called the 5' RACE reads through MiXCR, storing one row per CDR3 protein. The top ten clones hold around 3.6% of a sample with about 800,000 distinct CDR3 sequences, 20% to 30% of them seen once. With 8 bases removed from V and 9 bases from J, the gap between germline ends came to 14 bases. CDR3 size: 13 residues. Per germline, CDR1 SNHLY and CDR2 FYNNEI. A further study also used this sample, focusing on T cells of mothers and their children. In that study: Each mother gave over 9 million TCR beta CDR3 reads; each child, several million. Related mother-child pairs showed slightly, non-significantly higher overlap than unrelated pairs.

The chain joins TRBV2 to TRBJ1-6; D may be TRBD1 (5 bases). Sequenced material: blood. This receptor was obtained from a boy aged 5-17 years in good health. The CDR3 nucleotides read TGTGCCAGCTTTCGGGGCGCCGGTTCACCCCTCCACTTT. Its translation: CASFRGAGSPLHF.